Following are 16 T cell receptor beta chains from one sample sequenced in a study of tissue T cells after allogeneic stem cell transplantation. TCRdb's table, derived via immunoSEQ multiplex PCR, lists solely in-frame clones and lacks some. The sample contains 6,000 or so clones, 48% of which appear only once. The time point here: mouse harvest day 7 after allogeneic transplant. Each mouse received 10^7 T-cell-depleted marrow cells plus 10^6 splenic CD5+ T cells by tail vein. Sample: gut tissue. The source of these receptors is a female BALB/c mouse given C57BL/6 T cells with graft-versus-host disease after an allogeneic hematopoietic cell transplant.

A remark on this clone: Gene labels here are mouse ones. The read gets to within 1 residue of the CDR3 end, and the germline J gene fills in the rest. V is TRBV1 and J is TRBJ2-4, with a possible D match to TRBD1 (6 bases). CDR1 is NSQYPW and CDR2 is LRSPGD in the germline V gene (reference sequence). Deletions cut 4 bases from V and 0 bases from J, with 11 bases between. This CDR3 contains 15 residues. CDR3 bases read: TGCACCTGCAGTGGCCTCAGGGGAAGTCAAAACACCTTGTAC. Amino acid sequence: CTCSGLRGSQNTLY. In full, the CDR3 reads CTCSGLRGSQNTLYF.

This clone came up a few times. The listed genes are named as in mouse. Partial CDR3 DNA: TGCTCCAGCAGTCAAAGGCAGGGCACAGAAGTCTTC. Amino acid sequence: CSSSQRQGTEVF. The CDR3 in full is CSSSQRQGTEVFF. This chain uses TRBV23 with TRBJ1-1; the listed D gene, TRBD1, was not tested against the DNA. From the germline J gene comes the end of the CDR3, since the read stops 1 residue before it. The CDR3 is 13 amino acids. Germline CDR1 KGHTA, CDR2 FQNQQP.

Turning to this clone: Mouse germline and gene names are used. The read terminates 1 residue ahead of where the CDR3 ends, so the germline J gene completes it. The chain employs TRBV13-3 and TRBJ2-1; 7 positions agree with TRBD1. Germline-derived CDR1 and CDR2 are NNHDY and SYVADS. J was trimmed by 3 bases and V by 7 bases; bases with no gene match: 10. CDR3 length: 15 residues. The part of the CDR3 DNA that was read is TGTGCCAGCCCCCCCGGAGACAGGGCCTATGCTGAGCAGTTC. As protein: CASPPGDRAYAEQF. The whole CDR3 region reads CASPPGDRAYAEQFF.

As regards this clone: Gene names refer to mouse genes. The sequence runs out 1 residue before the end of the CDR3; the remainder is reconstructed from the germline J gene. The chain couples TRBV12-1 to TRBJ2-3; 12 bases line up with TRBD1. Trimming removed 2 bases from V and 3 bases from J; junction bases left unmatched: 2. Per germline, CDR1 SGHSN and CDR2 HYEKVE. The CDR3 totals 15 residues. This CDR3 reads CASSPGQGAAETLYF. The sequenced CDR3 bases are TGTGCCAGCTCTCCGGGACAGGGGGCGGCAGAAACGCTGTAT. Full variable domain (remainder filled in from reference TRBV12-1 and TRBJ2-3): DSGVVQSPRHIIKEKGGRSVLTCIPISGHSNVVWYQQTLGKELKFLIQHYEKVERDKGFLPSRFSVQQFDDYHSEMNMSALELEDSAMYFCASSPGQGAAETLYFGSGTRLTVL.

This clone appeared a few times. Gene names refer to mouse genes. Read sequence stops 1 residue before the CDR3 end, and the germline J gene provides the missing end. The V call is TRBV13-3, the J call TRBJ2-7; 9 nucleotides agree with TRBD1. Germline V CDR1 and CDR2: NNHDY, SYVADS. This CDR3 comprises 15 residues. The V gene end was trimmed by 2 bases and the J gene end by 1 base; junction bases not matched to a gene: 4. Incomplete CDR3 DNA: TGTGCCAGCAGTGACGCCGGGACAGGGTCCTATGAACAGTAC. Its protein product is CASSDAGTGSYEQY. Given in full, the CDR3 is CASSDAGTGSYEQYF.

A word on this clone: The gene names given are mouse names. The read stops 1 residue short of the end of the CDR3; the missing end is completed from the germline J gene. The V and J genes are TRBV13-2 and TRBJ2-1; the match to TRBD2 covers 14 bases. In germline, CDR1 is NNHNN, CDR2 SYGAGS (reference sequence). The CDR3 consists of 17 residues. V gave up 1 base and J gave up 4 bases; unmatched junction bases: 4. The sequenced part of the CDR3 DNA is TGTGCCAGCGGTGATTGGGACTGGGGGGGCGGATATGCTGAGCAGTTC. This translates into CASGDWDWGGGYAEQF. The entire CDR3 sequence reads CASGDWDWGGGYAEQFF.

Points on this clone: Gene names are the mouse ones. The read finishes 1 residue shy of the CDR3 end, and the germline J gene is used to complete it. V is TRBV12-2 and J is TRBJ2-4; tentative D call: TRBD2 (7 bases). This CDR3 contains 13 residues. Trimming pared 4 bases from V and 2 bases from J, leaving 9 bases between. Germline V CDR1 and CDR2: SGHLS, HYDKME. The CDR3 reads CASSRGAQNTLYF. CDR3 DNA (partial): TGTGCCAGCTCCCGGGGGGCTCAAAACACCTTGTAC.

This clone has just a few counts. Gene names and germline refer to mouse. The observed sequence ends 1 residue before the CDR3 terminus, with the missing tail filled in from the germline J gene. The chain couples TRBV23 to TRBJ2-7; the table's D call of TRBD1 was not tested on the DNA. The germline CDR1 and CDR2 sequences are KGHTA and FQNQQP. The CDR3 spans 13 residues. The CDR3 bases that were read are TGCTCCAGCAGTCAATTAGACAGGGCTGAACAGTAC. It specifies CSSSQLDRAEQY. The whole CDR3 reads CSSSQLDRAEQYF.

Only a few counts were recorded for this clone. Gene names and germline refer to mouse. With the read ending 1 residue before the CDR3 end, the germline J gene is used to fill in that end. Additional DNA sequences in this sample encode the identical CDR3. V and J are TRBV26 and TRBJ2-3; D is possibly TRBD1 (6 bases). Germline CDR1 and CDR2: KGHPV and FQNQEV (reference sequence). Trimming left V 4 bases short and J 0 bases short, with 11 bases between. There are 15 residues in the CDR3. The CDR3 bases that were read are TGTGCCAGCAGTCCAGGGACAACTAGTGCAGAAACGCTGTAT. It specifies CASSPGTTSAETLY. The full CDR3 protein is CASSPGTTSAETLYF.

Regarding this clone: Germline and junction disagree at one end, which may indicate a read error. Gene names are mouse gene names. The read is 1 residue too short to cover the CDR3 end, so that end is filled in from the germline J gene. V gene TRBV12-2 combines with J gene TRBJ2-3, with 9 bases that match TRBD2. The CDR3 extends over 15 amino acids. CDR1 SGHLS and CDR2 HYDKME come from the germline V gene. The covered CDR3 bases are TGTGCCAGCCCTCTAACTGGGGGGCCTGCAGAAACGCTGTAT. Its protein is CASPLTGGPAETLY. The whole CDR3 sequence reads CASPLTGGPAETLYF.

Remarks on this clone: Gene names are the mouse ones. From the germline J gene comes the end of the CDR3, since the read stops 1 residue before it. The J gene is TRBJ2-7, the V gene TRBV29; D gene ambiguous. The germline gives CDR1 MSHET, CDR2 SYDVDS. V shed 4 bases and J shed 2 bases, with 6 bases lying between them. This CDR3 is 12 amino acids long. CDR3 protein: CASSYGTYEQYF. The sequenced part of the CDR3 DNA is TGTGCTAGCAGTTACGGGACCTATGAACAGTAC.

To note about this clone: Genes and germline are mouse. The CDR3 extends 1 residue past the end of the read, so its final part is completed from the germline J gene. The J gene is TRBJ1-4, the V gene TRBV26, with D possibly matching TRBD1 (6 bases). V lost 4 bases and J 4 bases, leaving 10 bases between the germline ends. CDR1 KGHPV and CDR2 FQNQEV come from the germline V gene (reference sequence). The CDR3 is made up of 14 amino acids. CDR3 protein: CASSRGQINERLFF. CDR3 DNA, as far as it was read: TGTGCCAGCAGTCGGGGACAAATCAACGAAAGATTATTT.

This clone came up a few times. The germline and genes are mouse ones. This CDR3 reads CASSLVWGGSYEQYF. The sequenced part of the CDR3 DNA is TGTGCCAGCAGCTTAGTCTGGGGGGGGTCCTATGAACAGTAC. This sequence joins TRBV3 and TRBJ2-7; 9 bases agree with TRBD2. The read falls 1 residue short of the CDR3 end, and the missing part is taken from the germline J gene. Germline CDR1 and CDR2: SNHLY and FYNGKV (reference sequence). V shed 1 base, J shed 1 base, and the junction held 2 bases outside the gene matches. The CDR3 length is 15 residues.

This clone showed up just a few times. Each gene name is a mouse one. Sequencing ends 1 residue short of the CDR3 end; the germline J gene provides the rest. This sample includes further DNA sequences coding for the same CDR3. The chain carries TRBV13-2 and TRBJ2-7; maybe TRBD2 (6 bases). Trimming stripped 3 bases from V and 7 bases from J, with 14 bases between. Germline V gene sequence: CDR1 NNHNN, CDR2 SYGAGS (reference sequence). This CDR3 contains 13 residues. This CDR3 is CASGVTGGREQYF. The covered CDR3 bases are TGTGCCAGCGGTGTCACGGGGGGAAGGGAACAGTAC.

In regard to this clone: Gene names follow the mouse nomenclature. The CDR3 end falls 1 residue outside the read, so it is completed with the germline J gene. The chain recombines TRBV12-2 with TRBJ1-1, with 7 positions matching TRBD1. V lost 4 bases and J lost 9; bases outside the gene matches: 10. This CDR3 has 13 residues. CDR1 is SGHLS and CDR2 is HYDKME in the germline V gene. The sequenced part of the CDR3 DNA is TGTGCCAGCTCCGGCGTGACAGGGCAAAAAGTCTTC. The encoded protein is CASSGVTGQKVF. The CDR3 as a whole reads CASSGVTGQKVFF.

Concerning this clone itself: Mouse gene names and germline throughout. The read gets to within 1 residue of the CDR3 end, and the germline J gene fills in the rest. The V gene is TRBV16, the J gene TRBJ1-3; a possible D gene is TRBD1 (5 bases). V lost 1 base and J 2 bases, leaving 9 bases between the germline ends. CDR1 is SGHSA, CDR2 FRNQAP, per germline. This CDR3 spans 15 amino acids. The CDR3 spells CASSLAPGTGNTLYF. The sequenced CDR3 bases are TGTGCAAGCAGCTTAGCGCCAGGGACTGGAAATACGCTCTAT. The whole variable domain, remainder taken from reference TRBV16 and TRBJ1-3, is NAGVIQTPRHKVTGKGQEATLWCEPISGHSAVFWYRQTIVQGLEFLTYFRNQAPIDDSGMPKERFSAQMPNQSHSTLKIQSTQPQDSAVYLCASSLAPGTGNTLYFGEGSRLIVV.